The clone carrying this T cell receptor beta chain was counted at least ten times. Its specificity is not known. This sample was taken from a study of blood T cells in healthy people across ages. The wider study: Using template switching, researchers captured about one barcoded beta molecule for each two T cells. Study results and caveats: Unsorted PBMCs blocked a conclusive comparison of naive and antigen-experienced cells. Whereas aged donors had fewer naive CD4+ cells, long-lived donors had more of them and higher diversity.

Germline V CDR1 and CDR2: SNHLY, FYNNEI. The CDR3 runs 12 residues. Trimming left V 6 bases short and J 6 bases short, with 8 bases between. The use of a sample-barcoded 5' primer and a J-beta primer mix characterized a second PCR of about 6 to 12 cycles. With 12 random nucleotides, a template-switch adaptor tagged each individual cDNA molecule. Each CDR3 protein is one row after TCRdb ran MiXCR on the 5' RACE reads. The sample lists around 900,000 distinct CDR3 sequences; roughly half were seen once. This sequence was found in a woman aged 55-70 years in good health. The gene calls are TRBV2 and TRBJ2-2; a weak D match, TRBD1 (5 bases). Sequenced input: blood. The CDR3 here is CASRVGPGELFF. The CDR3 nucleotides are TGTGCCAGCAGGGTGGGGCCCGGGGAGCTGTTTTTT.